The present T cell receptor (beta chain) was sequenced within a study of OX40 agonist ivuxolimab in advanced cancers. For the wider study: Ivuxolimab, which targeted the costimulatory receptor OX40 (CD134), was an agonistic, fully human IgG2 monoclonal antibody. Intravenous ivuxolimab was administered to patients every 2 weeks at six dose levels: 0.01, 0.1, 0.3, 1.5, 3 and 10 mg/kg. Of the roughly 51 patients in dose escalation, about 19 had hepatocellular carcinoma, about 15 had melanoma, 9 had renal cell carcinoma and 9 had head and neck cancer. In the dose-escalation cohort, roughly four fifths of patients were male, and the mean age was approximately 60 years, with a range of about 23 to 85. Patients were allowed to have had prior anti-PD-1, anti-PD-L1 or anti-CTLA-4 therapy, and approximately 40% of the dose-escalation patients had previously received checkpoint inhibitors. Partial responses were achieved by three dose-escalation patients, of whom one had hepatocellular carcinoma and two had cutaneous melanoma. Peripheral TCRbeta sequencing was intended to test whether TCR sequence diversity was altered and clonal T-cell expansion was caused by ivuxolimab. The paper describes the monotherapy dose-escalation part (N of about 47 patients) of the phase I trial of ivuxolimab. What the research found in general, with its limitations: In partial responders in the 0.1-3.0 mg/kg groups, normalized peripheral clonal expansion was found to be among the lowest, especially among CD8+ T cells. Clonal expansion of both CD4+ and CD8+ blood T cells was observed from baseline to week 6 at doses 0.1 to 3.0 mg/kg. After ivuxolimab, more expanded clones were found on average in CD8+ T cells than in CD4+ T cells. Low levels of normalized T-cell clonal expansion were also shown by some nonresponding patients. Which antigens the clonally expanded peripheral T cells were specific for was not determined.

For sequencing of the TCRbeta CDR3 region, genomic DNA was extracted from the sorted cells. The immunoSEQ Assay was used for sequencing of TCRbeta CDR3 regions. TCRdb limited this immuneACCESS table to in-frame rearrangements with V and J called. A share of clones is missing; checked studies link under half to unresolved V genes, and the rest is unexplained. Here the sample has about 73,000 clones; more than 90% occur a single time. Clones ranked in the top ten supply roughly a tenth of the sample. CDR1 and CDR2 (SGHAT, FQNNGV) derive from the germline V gene. The V and J ends are trimmed by 4 bases and 2 bases, leaving 11 bases between them. Counted from cysteine to phenylalanine, this CDR3 has 15 amino acids. The kept DNA is CDR3 alone, 45 bases in frame from the first base. Details on this clone: The target of this receptor is not known. Qualities for individual bases were not recorded, and no much larger clone is one base off.

The trial excluded patients who had a history of autoimmune disease or who were on systemic immunosuppression. Peripheral blood for TCR sequencing was collected from all dose cohorts at baseline, on cycle 4 day 1, and on cycle 7 day 1. The samples were drawn from a first-in-human, open-label, multicenter phase I dose-escalation trial of ivuxolimab. Adults with locally advanced or metastatic head and neck squamous cell, hepatocellular, melanoma or renal cell carcinoma were enrolled in the trial. Before TCR sequencing, CD4+ T cells and CD8+ T cells from peripheral blood were sorted into separate populations.

This receptor was taken from an adult with an advanced solid tumor such as melanoma, head and neck, liver or kidney cancer. The material sequenced was CD4+ or CD8+ T cells sorted from blood, taken in a trial of the OX40 agonist ivuxolimab. Recombination joined TRBV11-2 with TRBJ2-2, with a weak D call of TRBD1 (6 bases match). The CDR3 corresponds to CASSSPDRNTGELFF. In nucleotide form, the sequence is TGTGCCAGCAGCTCCCCGGACAGAAACACCGGGGAGCTGTTTTTT.